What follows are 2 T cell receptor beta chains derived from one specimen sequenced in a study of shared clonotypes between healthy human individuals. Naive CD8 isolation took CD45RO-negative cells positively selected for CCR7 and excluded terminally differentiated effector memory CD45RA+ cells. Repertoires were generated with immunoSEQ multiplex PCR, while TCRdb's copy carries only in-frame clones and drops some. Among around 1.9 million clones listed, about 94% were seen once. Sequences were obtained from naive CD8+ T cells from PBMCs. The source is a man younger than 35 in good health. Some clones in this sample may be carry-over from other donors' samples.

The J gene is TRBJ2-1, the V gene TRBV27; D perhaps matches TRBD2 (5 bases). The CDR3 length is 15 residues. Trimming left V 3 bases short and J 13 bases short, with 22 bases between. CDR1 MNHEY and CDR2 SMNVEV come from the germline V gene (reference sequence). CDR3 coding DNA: TGTGCCAGCAGTTTCGGAGGAGGCCCCCCGGTCCTTCAGTTCTTC. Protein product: CASSFGGGPPVLQFF.

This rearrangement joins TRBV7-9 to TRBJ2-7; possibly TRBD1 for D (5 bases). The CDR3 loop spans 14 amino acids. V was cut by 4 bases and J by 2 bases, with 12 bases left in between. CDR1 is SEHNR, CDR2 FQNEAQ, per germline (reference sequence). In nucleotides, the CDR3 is TGTGCCAGCAGCTATCCCCAGGGCCCCTACGAGCAGTACTTC. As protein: CASSYPQGPYEQYF.